This TCR beta chain was sequenced for a study of T cells in Graves' hyperthyroidism and ophthalmopathy. The authors deemed Graves' hyperthyroidism stable absent ophthalmopathy progression within 18 months. Uncontrolled infection, other autoimmune disease, pregnancy and lactation each barred patients from inclusion. This clonotype was seen more than once but under ten times. RNA transcripts provided the source from which TCR beta CDR3 regions were amplified. HTBI primers were the set used in a first-round RT-PCR of the TCR CDR3. TCRdb processed the multiplex PCR reads anew with MiXCR; each CDR3 protein has one entry. Altogether more than 650,000 distinct CDR3 sequences are present, roughly 15% being singletons, with the ten largest covering around 9.6%. The CDR3 contains 12 residues. The V end lost 10 bases, the J end lost 2 bases, and 8 bases lay between the germline ends. CDR1 MNHNS and CDR2 SASEGT come from the germline V gene.

The chain joins TRBV6-1 to TRBJ1-4; D unclear. This clonotype was sampled from a young woman with Graves' hyperthyroidism. Sequenced material: blood. This CDR3 is CATRTTNEKLFF. The DNA for the CDR3 is TGTGCCACCAGAACCACTAATGAAAAACTGTTTTTT.